A selection of T cell receptor beta chains follows, all from one sample in a study of a mutant IDH1 vaccine in newly diagnosed glioma. Produced via immunoSEQ multiplex PCR; TCRdb's table is partial and in-frame only. The data contain about 20,000 clones, roughly four fifths of them singletons. Their cognate antigens are unknown. The specimen was PBMCs, collected from a glioma patient whose treatment included an IDH1 peptide vaccine. The receptors shown here come from a man aged 30 to 45 with glioma. Each CDR3 is given with its conserved first and last residue.

J,V,CDR3
TRBJ2-1,TRBV20-1,CSASRQQQFF
TRBJ2-2,TRBV29-1,CSVDKANTGELFF
TRBJ1-5,TRBV2,CASSERRHRSNQPQHF
TRBJ1-1,TRBV29-1,CSVSGLMNTEAFF
TRBJ2-7,TRBV2,CASRLGEQYF
TRBJ2-5,TRBV27,CASSLSSSQHQTGPLGETQYF
TRBJ1-5,TRBV15,CATSRGPGTGSNQPQHF
TRBJ1-2,TRBV27,CASSAGFNYGYTF
TRBJ1-2,TRBV6-1,CASSEARDRANYGYTF
TRBJ1-1,TRBV27,CASSLSDRAHKAFF
TRBJ1-2,TRBV11-3,CASSLDAGTGPLF
TRBJ1-4,TRBV5-3,CARIGTNEKLFF
TRBJ1-1,TRBV27,CASLEGGRTEAFF
TRBJ1-5,TRBV27,CASSLTGGLQPQHF
TRBJ2-7,TRBV9,CASSVGDVTYEQYF
TRBJ2-1,TRBV4-1,CASSQAGLAGNNEQFF
TRBJ2-7,TRBV6-5,CASSYLGGRYEQYF
TRBJ1-1,TRBV5-5,CASSDFRSAPLIDTEAFF
TRBJ1-1,TRBV7-6,CASSDGQGAATEAFF
TRBJ2-7,TRBV7-9,CASSLVSGRAGEQYF
TRBJ2-7,TRBV19,CASSIGFTPSYEQYF